Listed here is a single TCR beta chain. Its antigen is unknown. Together with a sample-barcoded 5' primer, a J-beta primer mix was included in a second PCR lasting roughly 7 to 11 cycles. Tags on each cDNA molecule came from a template-switch adaptor with 12 random nucleotides. MiXCR, applied by TCRdb to the 5' RACE reads, yields one record per CDR3 protein. This sample carries 1,500,000 or so distinct CDR3 sequences, about 42% of them seen once, and the ten largest clones take 4%. The entry originates in a study of blood T cells in healthy people across ages. General study points: TCR beta diversity was tightly associated with the proportion of naive T cells.

Germline V gene sequence: CDR1 MGHRA, CDR2 YSYEKL. V was pared by 0 bases and J by 5 bases, with 4 bases of the junction left unmatched. The CDR3 sequence is 15 residues long. Donors were healthy Caucasian individuals from Russia aged about 6 to 90. This clonotype was sampled from a young woman in good health. The sequenced material came from blood. The rearrangement uses TRBV4-1 and TRBJ2-1; TRBD2 aligns across 7 bases. CDR3 sequence reads: CASSQDPREHNEQFF. The DNA of the CDR3 is TGCGCCAGCAGCCAAGATCCGCGGGAGCACAATGAGCAGTTCTTC.